The 21 T cell receptor beta chains reported below all come from one sample, sequenced in a study of blood T cell repertoires in COVID-19. Generated by immunoSEQ multiplex PCR, the TCRdb table keeps only in-frame clones and is missing some. The table lists a few hundred thousand clones, roughly 88% of them singletons. Sequencing input: PBMCs or T cells enriched from blood (not recorded which). The receptor source for this set is a woman between 45 and 60 years old who had recovered from COVID-19.

Comments on this clone: This same CDR3 is encoded by further DNA sequences in the sample. The chain links TRBV5-1 to TRBJ2-3, with 9 bases fitting TRBD2. The CDR3 consists of 15 residues. J gave up 4 bases and V 0 bases, and 3 bases lay outside the gene matches. Germline V CDR1 and CDR2: SGHRS, YFSETQ. CDR3 sequence reads: CASSLALAGADTQYF. CDR3 sequence (DNA): TGCGCCAGCAGCTTGGCATTAGCGGGAGCAGATACGCAGTATTTT.

The chain is built from TRBV15 and TRBJ1-4, with D uncertain. The germline CDR1 and CDR2 sequences are LNHNV and YYDKDF (reference sequence). This CDR3 region has 15 residues. V gave up 0 bases and J gave up 5 bases, with 10 bases separating them. The CDR3 nucleotides are TGTGCCACCAGCAGAGATGGAGGGTTCAATGAAAAACTGTTTTTT. It translates to CATSRDGGFNEKLFF.

The J gene is TRBJ2-6, the V gene TRBV27; 8 positions match TRBD2. This CDR3 comprises 18 residues. CDR1 and CDR2 (germline): MNHEY, SMNVEV (reference sequence). V trimming: 1 base; J trimming: 1 base; junction bases outside the gene matches: 6. CDR3 nucleotides: TGTGCCAGCAGTTTATGGGGCGGGAGGATTTCTGGGGCCAACGTCCTGACTTTC. Its translation is CASSLWGGRISGANVLTF.

V and J are TRBV29-1 and TRBJ1-3; weak D call: TRBD1 (6 bases). This CDR3 contains 13 residues. V was shortened by 2 bases and J by 4 bases, with 9 bases between the two germline ends. Germline CDR1 SQVTM, CDR2 ANQGSEA. The chain's CDR3 is CSVEQGSGNTIYF. CDR3 coding DNA: TGCAGCGTTGAACAGGGGTCAGGAAACACCATATATTTT.

This clone was recorded once. The chain has TRBV2 and TRBJ2-1, with unresolved D. This CDR3 has 11 amino acids. The V gene lost 6 bases and the J gene lost 8 bases, with 8 bases spanning the gap. The V gene's germline CDR1 is SNHLY and CDR2 FYNNEI. The CDR3: CASSPPDEQFF. CDR3 bases: TGTGCCAGCAGCCCTCCCGATGAGCAGTTCTTC. Full variable domain (rest looked up from reference TRBV2 and TRBJ2-1): EPEVTQTPSHQVTQMGQEVILRCVPISNHLYFYWYRQILGQKVEFLVSFYNNEISEKSEIFDDQFSVERPDGSNFTLKIRSTKLEDSAMYFCASSPPDEQFFGPGTRLTVL.

The V call is TRBV5-1, the J call TRBJ2-1; 7 bases agree with TRBD2. The length of the CDR3 is 14 residues. The junction had 10 bases not matched to a gene; V was cut back by 0 bases and J by 13 bases. The germline CDR1 and CDR2 sequences are SGHRS and YFSETQ. The CDR3 loop reads CASSLDGTTETQFF. For the CDR3, the DNA is TGCGCCAGCAGCTTGGATGGGACTACAGAGACACAGTTCTTC.

This clone was detected a few times. This chain connects TRBV28 to TRBJ1-2; 11 bases match TRBD1. V lost 11 bases to trimming and J lost 6 bases; unmatched junction nucleotides: 14. From germline, CDR1 is MDHEN and CDR2 SYDVKM. The CDR3 totals 15 residues. The CDR3 bases are TGTGCCGGAGGACAGGGGGCTTTTGGGGAGGATGGCTACACCTTC. Its protein is CAGGQGAFGEDGYTF.

This chain links TRBV5-4 with TRBJ2-2; D might be TRBD1 (5 bases). This CDR3 has 16 amino acids. Trimming shortened V by 4 bases and J by 0 bases, and 13 bases separated the two germline ends. Per the germline V gene, CDR1 is SGHNT and CDR2 is YYREEE (reference sequence). CDR3 sequence (DNA): TGTGCCAGCAGCCCCCAGGGCGGCGCGAACACCGGGGAGCTGTTTTTT. As protein: CASSPQGGANTGELFF.

The rearrangement uses TRBV4-1 and TRBJ1-1; D is unresolved. The germline CDR1 and CDR2 sequences are MGHRA and YSYEKL. V was cut by 1 base and J by 0 bases, with 15 bases left in between. This CDR3 has 17 residues. The DNA for the CDR3 is TGCGCCAGCAGCCAAGTGGTAAGCGGAACCTTGAACACTGAAGCTTTCTTT. Its protein is CASSQVVSGTLNTEAFF.

The chain links TRBV27 to TRBJ1-6, with a possible D match to TRBD1 (5 bases). Germline CDR1 reads MNHEY; CDR2 reads SMNVEV (reference sequence). CDR3 size: 15 residues. Trimming pared 8 bases from V and 1 base from J, leaving 12 bases between. The CDR3 is CASRLQGSYNSPLHF. The CDR3 nucleotides are TGTGCCAGCCGTCTGCAGGGATCCTATAATTCACCCCTCCACTTT.

The V call is TRBV3-1 (or the pseudogene TRBV3-2), the J call TRBJ2-3; a possible D gene is TRBD2 (5 bases). The V end lost 0 bases, the J end lost 3 bases, and 16 bases lay between the germline ends. This CDR3 region has 17 residues. Per germline, CDR1 LGHDT and CDR2 YNNKEL (reference sequence). As DNA, the CDR3 is TGTGCCAGCAGCCAAGATCTCTCGGGGTGGGAGACAGATACGCAGTATTTT. As protein: CASSQDLSGWETDTQYF.

The genes are TRBV5-1 and TRBJ2-3, with TRBD2 matching over 13 bases. This CDR3 region has 19 residues. J lost 2 bases, V lost 1 base, and 10 bases had no gene match. Germline V gene lookup returns CDR1 SGHRS and CDR2 YFSETQ. The DNA of the CDR3 is TGCGCCAGCAGCTTGACCGGGACTAGCGGGGCAATATTCACAGATACGCAGTATTTT. It specifies CASSLTGTSGAIFTDTQYF.

This chain links TRBV5-5 with TRBJ1-2, with 9 bases fitting TRBD1. The CDR3 length is 13 residues. CDR1 and CDR2 from the germline V gene are SGHKS and YYEKEE (reference sequence). Losses at the gene ends were 3 bases for V and 8 bases for J; bases not matched to a gene: 5. CDR3 coding DNA: TGTGCCAGCAGCTCCCGGGACAGGGACGGCTACACCTTC. It encodes CASSSRDRDGYTF.

The chain is built from TRBV28 and TRBJ2-2; TRBD2 matches at 8 bases. The CDR3 contains 17 residues. Germline-derived CDR1 and CDR2 are MDHEN and SYDVKM. J lost 4 bases, V lost 5 bases, and 12 bases had no gene match. For the CDR3, the DNA is TGTGCCAGCAGTAGAATCCGCGGGACTAGACGCACCGGGGAGCTGTTTTTT. Its translation: CASSRIRGTRRTGELFF.

In its sample, this clone was seen once. This chain joins TRBV28 and TRBJ1-1, with 7 positions matching TRBD1. Germline V gene sequence: CDR1 MDHEN, CDR2 SYDVKM. The J segment lost 0 bases and the V segment lost 4 bases, leaving 5 bases of the junction unmatched. The CDR3 runs to 15 residues. CDR3 bases: TGTGCCAGCAGTTCTACGGACAGGATGAACACTGAAGCTTTCTTT. Translating it yields CASSSTDRMNTEAFF.

This CDR3 reads CASSELGGSFF. For the CDR3, the DNA is TGCGCCAGCAGTGAGCTGGGCGGGTCTTTCTTT. The gene calls are TRBV10-2 and TRBJ1-1, with D hard to call. Germline loops: CDR1 WSHSY, CDR2 SAAADI. This CDR3 region has 11 residues. V was pared by 2 bases and J by 12 bases, with 10 bases between.

This rearrangement joins TRBV19 to TRBJ1-2; TRBD1 agrees at 8 bases. V trimming: 6 bases; J trimming: 3 bases; junction bases outside the gene matches: 9. The CDR3 is 15 residues long. Germline-derived CDR1 and CDR2 are LNHDA and SQIVND (reference sequence). In nucleotides, the CDR3 is TGTGCCAGTAGCCCAACAGGGGGTCAGGACTATGGCTACACCTTC. The encoded protein is CASSPTGGQDYGYTF.

The CDR3 DNA reads as TGTGCCAGCAGCCCCCGGGACAGGCAAAACATTCAGTACTTC. It translates to CASSPRDRQNIQYF. V gene TRBV3-1 (or the pseudogene TRBV3-2) combines with J gene TRBJ2-4; 8 positions agree with TRBD1. Germline lookup yields CDR1 LGHDT and CDR2 YNNKEL (reference sequence). The CDR3 is 14 residues long. V was clipped by 4 bases and J by 5 bases; unmatched bases: 4.

The CDR3 coding sequence is TGTGCCAGCAGCCTCCCGACAGGGCTTGGCACTGAAGCTTTCTTT. Its translation is CASSLPTGLGTEAFF. The chain is built from TRBV28 and TRBJ1-1, with 7 bases aligning to TRBD1. CDR1 and CDR2 from the germline V gene are MDHEN and SYDVKM. V lost 6 bases to trimming and J lost 4 bases; unmatched junction nucleotides: 11. The CDR3 totals 15 residues.

This sequence joins TRBV7-8 and TRBJ1-2; D is possibly TRBD1 (5 bases). Germline lookup yields CDR1 SGHVS and CDR2 FQNEAQ. This CDR3 is 16 amino acids long. V was shortened by 1 base and J by 7 bases, with 19 bases between the two germline ends. This CDR3 reads CASSLVMEGIVGGYTF. Written as DNA, the CDR3 is TGTGCCAGCAGCTTAGTGATGGAGGGGATAGTGGGTGGCTACACCTTC. The entire variable domain, with the rest obtained from reference TRBV7-8 and TRBJ1-2, is as follows: GAGVSQSPRYKVAKRGQDVALRCDPISGHVSLFWYQQALGQGPEFLTYFQNEAQLDKSGLPSDRFFAERPEGSVSTLKIQRTQQEDSAVYLCASSLVMEGIVGGYTFGSGTRLTVV.

The chain couples TRBV12-5 to TRBJ1-2; a possible D gene is TRBD1 (6 bases). Germline V gene data show CDR1 as LGHNT and CDR2 as FRNRAP. This CDR3 is 13 amino acids long. V was cut by 10 bases and J by 4 bases, with 16 bases left in between. The CDR3 coding sequence is TGTGCTATAAGACAGGTGGGAAGCTATGGCTACACCTTC. It is translated as CAIRQVGSYGYTF. The whole variable domain, remainder taken from reference TRBV12-5 and TRBJ1-2, is DARVTQTPRHKVTEMGQEVTMRCQPILGHNTVFWYRQTMMQGLELLAYFRNRAPLDDSGMPKDRFSAEMPDATLATLKIQPSEPRDSAVYFCAIRQVGSYGYTFGSGTRLTVV.